This TCR beta chain was sequenced in a study of blood T cell repertoires in COVID-19 (dated by TCRdb to 2019 to 2021). At the level of the whole study: Samples covering the acute and convalescent phases of COVID-19 were provided by collaborators in the United States, Italy and Spain. Where available, HLA class I and class II types were taken from metadata supplied by the sample provider and were not determined by assay-based typing. The sample metadata nearly always contained a de-identified subject ID, COVID-19 status, age in years and sex. The material from the prospective study consisted of cDNA or gDNA derived from T cells, B-cell-depleted T cells, or PBMCs. The repertoires were released in a freely available public database meant as a resource for research on the immune response to SARS-CoV-2. The samples were drawn from two sources: the first 160 participants of the ongoing ImmuneRACE study, and about 1,300 subjects contributed by 6 global collaborators. The dataset comprised deeply sampled blood TCRbeta repertoires from subjects exposed to, actively infected with, or recovered from COVID-19.

General findings and caveats noted by the study authors: The amount of clinical and demographic metadata varied by source and participant and was provided uncurated.

Notes on this clone: Its antigen remains unidentified. The record has no base qualities; no much larger clone is one base away.

The cysteine opens and the phenylalanine closes a CDR3 of 13 amino acids. Here the CDR3 DNA is all that survives: 39 bases in frame from base 1. The V end loses 1 base and the J end loses 4 bases, and a stretch of 6 bases separates them. The germline V gene (reference sequence) gives CDR1 as SGHNT and CDR2 as YYREEE. Collaborating institutions collected whole blood in K2EDTA tubes following their own protocols. Collaborator samples were shipped for TCRbeta analysis as frozen whole blood, isolated PBMCs, or DNA extracted from either sample type. The immunoSEQ Assay, a bias-controlled multiplex PCR, was used to amplify TCRbeta CDR3 regions from genomic DNA. On the authors' methods: Within the assay, amplification of reference gene primers was used to estimate how many nucleated cells each sample contained. Sequence reads were collapsed and filtered to measure the absolute abundance of every unique TCRbeta CDR3 rearrangement. For each sample, productive Simpson clonality was calculated as the square root of Simpson's diversity index over productive rearrangements. Sourced from immuneACCESS, this table was stored by TCRdb with only in-frame sequences that have V and J called. A share of the clones is absent; for the studies checked, an unresolved V gene accounts for under half, and the remainder has no known explanation. The V and J calls and clone size come from that table; D and trimming were worked out from the DNA. Across this sample there are about 59,000 clones, with under 80% seen only once. Jointly, the top ten make up more than 7.5% of the sample.

The specimen was peripheral blood. The receptor was derived from a human donor in a cohort sampled during active COVID-19. The rearrangement combines TRBV5-4 with TRBJ2-1; the D gene cannot be named for sure. The DNA is as follows: TGTGCCAGCAGCTTGTCCCCTTACAATGAGCAGTTCTTC. Its protein reads: CASSLSPYNEQFF.